Shown below are 4 T cell receptor beta chains from a single sample sequenced in a study of cytomegalovirus exposure and HLA in healthy donors. 13 Jbeta primers and 60 Vbeta primers were used for the PCR. The table came from immunoSEQ multiplex PCR; TCRdb's copy has only in-frame clones and leaves some out. In the table there are about 180,000 clones, approximately 82% of which are singletons. Material: PBMCs. Source of these receptors: a girl aged 2 to 10 in good health and CMV-seropositive.

The gene calls are TRBV19 and TRBJ1-2; 8 nucleotides agree with TRBD1. Germline trimming cut 4 bases from V and 4 bases from J; bases unmatched to any gene: 8. The germline CDR1 and CDR2 sequences are LNHDA and SQIVND (reference sequence). This CDR3 region has 15 residues. CDR3 amino acids: CASSNRDRQIYGYTF. The CDR3 nucleotides read TGTGCCAGTAGTAACCGGGACAGGCAAATCTATGGCTACACCTTC.

The CDR3 bases are TGTGCCAGCAGTGAAGCCCTTAGCCGAAGCGGCGCCATATATTTT. Translation gives CASSEALSRSGAIYF. V usage is TRBV6-1 and J usage is TRBJ1-3; D gene unclear. Germline-derived CDR1 and CDR2 are MNHNS and SASEGT. This CDR3 is built from 15 residues. The V end lost 0 bases, the J end lost 11 bases, and 17 bases lay between the germline ends.

This clone was recorded a few times. The chain carries TRBV5-1 and TRBJ1-4, with D tentatively TRBD1 (6 bases). V was clipped by 5 bases and J by 8 bases, with 19 bases between them. The CDR3 runs 15 residues. CDR1 and CDR2 from the germline V gene are SGHRS and YFSETQ. CDR3 region: CASRDTGRAWEKLFF. The CDR3 DNA reads as TGCGCCAGCAGGGACACAGGGAGGGCTTGGGAAAAACTGTTTTTT.

This chain joins TRBV30 and TRBJ2-3; 8 bases agree with TRBD2. Trimming took 1 base from V and 5 from J; bases not matched to a gene: 5. The germline V gene encodes CDR1 GTSNPN and CDR2 SVGIG (reference sequence). The CDR3 is made up of 14 amino acids. CDR3 DNA sequence: TGTGCCTGGAGTGGACTAGCGATTAGAGATACGCAGTATTTT. Its translation: CAWSGLAIRDTQYF.